These T cell receptor beta chains were read from a single sample in a study of read filtering for tumor transcriptome and immune sequencing. TCRdb itself ran the reads through MiXCR, one entry per CDR3 protein. The data show 65,000 or so distinct CDR3 sequences, roughly 18% seen once. The sample comprised a population of CD138-negative cells sorted from bone marrow. Receptors originate from a donor aged 40 or over with multiple myeloma. CDR3s include the opening cysteine and the closing phenylalanine or tryptophan. D genes are given only for firm matches. Rows may omit the clone size; those that give it use once, few, many or a size class.

J	D	size	V	DNA	CDR3
TRBJ2-5	NA	few	TRBV5-4	TGTGCCAGCAGTTTAGGACAAAGGAGAACAGGCCAGTACTTC	CASSLGQRRTGQYF
TRBJ2-3	TRBD2	few	TRBV20-1	TGCAGTGCTAGAGATGGGGTGGCGGGGGGAGATACGCAGTATTTT	CSARDGVAGGDTQYF
TRBJ2-5	NA	many	TRBV3-1	TGTGCCAGCAGCCAGGGATGGGAGACCCAGTACTTC	CASSQGWETQYF
TRBJ1-2	TRBD1	few	TRBV19	TGTGCCAGTAGCTGGGACAGGAGGTATGGCTACACCTTC	CASSWDRRYGYTF
TRBJ2-4	TRBD2	NA	TRBV20-1	TGCAGTGCTTCACCGGGACTAGCGGGGAGGGGTGCCAAAAACATTCAGTACTTC	CSASPGLAGRGAKNIQYF
TRBJ1-5	NA	NA	TRBV2	TGTGCCAGCAGTGAAGGGGGCAGAAGGGCCAATCAGCCCCAGCATTTT	CASSEGGRRANQPQHF
TRBJ2-7	TRBD1	many	TRBV5-5	TGTGCCAGCAGCCGGGACAGGGGTGGGTACGAGCAGTACTTC	CASSRDRGGYEQYF
TRBJ2-2	NA	many	TRBV2	TGTGCCAGCAGTGACAGACTAAACACCGGGGAGCTGTTTTTT	CASSDRLNTGELFF
TRBJ2-1	TRBD2	NA	TRBV20-1	TGCAGTGCCTCTGGACTAGCGGGATTGGAGCAGTTCTTC	CSASGLAGLEQFF
TRBJ2-1	NA	NA	TRBV7-9	TGTGCCAGCAGCCCGCCCGGAGCCCTGACCAGCAATGAGCAGTTCTTT	CASSPPGALTSNEQFF
TRBJ2-3	NA	many	TRBV10-3	TGTGCCATCGAAGACGTTGGCACAGATACGCAGTATTTT	CAIEDVGTDTQYF
TRBJ1-5	TRBD1	many	TRBV20-1	TGCAGTGCCCGGCGGACAGGGGCATATCAGCCCCAGCATTTT	CSARRTGAYQPQHF
TRBJ2-2	TRBD1	many	TRBV7-9	TGTGCCAGCACCTGGGGACAGGGTTCTTACACCGGGGAGCTGTTTTTT	CASTWGQGSYTGELFF
TRBJ2-1	TRBD2	many	TRBV28	TGTGCCAGCAGTTTAGAGGCTAGCGGGGGGGCTTCGGAGCAGTTCTTC	CASSLEASGGASEQFF
TRBJ1-2	TRBD1	many	TRBV6-2/TRBV6-3	TGTGCCAGCAACCCTCCGGGACAGACGCCTGATGGCTACACCTTC	CASNPPGQTPDGYTF
TRBJ2-5	NA	many	TRBV28	TGTGCCAGCAGTTCCCTCTACCGGAACCAAGAGACCCAGTACTTC	CASSSLYRNQETQYF
TRBJ2-5	NA	many	TRBV14	TGTGCCAGCAGCCGTTCACCCGGAGTGACCCAGTACTTC	CASSRSPGVTQYF
TRBJ2-1	TRBD2	many	TRBV24-1	TGTGCCACCAGTGACCCCCGGAACGGGGGGGCCGAGGAGCAGTTCTTC	CATSDPRNGGAEEQFF
TRBJ1-6	NA	many	TRBV5-1	TGCGCCAGCAGCTTGGGAGGGGATAATTCACCCCTCCACTTT	CASSLGGDNSPLHF
TRBJ2-3	NA	many	TRBV20-1	TGCAGTGCTAGAGACGGGATGAGCCCGATGAATACGCAGTATTTT	CSARDGMSPMNTQYF
TRBJ1-5	NA	NA	TRBV20-1	TGCAGTGCTAGAAGGGGGAATCAGCCCCAGCATTTT	CSARRGNQPQHF
TRBJ2-5	NA	many	TRBV10-3	TGTGCCATCAGTGGGTGGACAGCTCAAGAGACCCAGTACTTC	CAISGWTAQETQYF
TRBJ2-5	TRBD2	many	TRBV5-1	TGCGCCAGCAGCGGGACTAGCGGTCGGGAGGAGACCCAGTACTTC	CASSGTSGREETQYF
TRBJ2-7	NA	many	TRBV3-2	TGTGCCAGCAGCCAAGACCCGGCTAGCCGGGAGCAGTACTTC	CASSQDPASREQYF
TRBJ2-1	NA	many	TRBV20-1	TGCAGTGCTAGACTTCCGGGACTGAAGAACAATGAGCAGTTCTTC	CSARLPGLKNNEQFF
TRBJ1-1	NA	NA	TRBV7-3	TGTGCCAGCAGCTTAAGAGGGTGGGTCACTGAAGCTTTCTTT	CASSLRGWVTEAFF
TRBJ2-5	TRBD2	many	TRBV10-2	TGCGCCAGCAGTAGCGGGGGGGCCGAGACCCAGTACTTC	CASSSGGAETQYF
TRBJ2-1	NA	medium-sized	TRBV7-3	TGTGCCAGCAGCTTGGGAGGGACAGGCAATGAGCAGTTCTTC	CASSLGGTGNEQFF
TRBJ2-6	NA	NA	TRBV29-1	TGCAGCGTCGGCGGCCCGACTCCTGGGGCCAACGTCCTGACTTTC	CSVGGPTPGANVLTF
TRBJ2-1	TRBD1	many	TRBV5-1	TGCGCCAGCAGCTCGACGGGACAGGATTACAATGAGCAGTTCTTC	CASSSTGQDYNEQFF
TRBJ1-2	TRBD1	many	TRBV7-2	TGTGCCAGCAGCTTATCAGCAGGGGGCAGGAACTATGGCTACACCTTC	CASSLSAGGRNYGYTF
TRBJ2-7	NA	few	TRBV3-1	TGTGCCAGCAGCCAAGGGACCGGGCGCTCCTACGAGCAGTACTTC	CASSQGTGRSYEQYF
TRBJ2-2	NA	NA	TRBV5-1	TGCGCCAGCAGCTTGGAAGTCACCAGGAACACCGGGGAGCTGTTTTTT	CASSLEVTRNTGELFF
TRBJ1-1	NA	many	TRBV18	TGTGCCAGCTCACCCACGAATCGGTACACTGAAGCTTTCTTT	CASSPTNRYTEAFF
TRBJ2-5	NA	NA	TRBV5-1	TGCGCCAGCAGTGGGACACGGGGAAAGGGGACCCAGTACTTC	CASSGTRGKGTQYF
TRBJ1-4	TRBD1	many	TRBV20-1	TGCAGTGCAGCTACGCCGGGGACAGGGTCGGAAAAACTGTTTTTT	CSAATPGTGSEKLFF
TRBJ2-2	NA	many	TRBV30	TGTGCCTGGAGTGTACTCGACACAGGTTACGCCGGGGAGCTGTTTTTT	CAWSVLDTGYAGELFF